These T cell receptor beta chains were read from a single sample in a study of breast tumors, draining lymph nodes, adjacent tissues. TCRdb reprocessed the multiplex PCR reads with MiXCR, giving one entry per CDR3 protein. The data hold 150,000 to 250,000 distinct CDR3 sequences, with around a third observed a single time. Sample: axillary lymph node tissue. The source of these receptors is a female donor with breast cancer. Some clones in this sample may be carry-over from other donors' samples. Each CDR3 is given with its conserved first and last residue. D genes are given only for firm matches. Clone size, where shown, is once, few, many, or a class for clones that have expanded.

clone_size	v_call	d_call	j_call	cdr3_aa	cdr3_nt
-	TRBV25-1	TRBD1	TRBJ2-3	CASSDEATGGEGVSTDTQYF	TGTGCCAGCAGTGACGAGGCAACAGGGGGCGAAGGAGTTAGCACAGATACGCAGTATTTT
many	TRBV3-1	-	TRBJ1-4	CASSPTGSKEKLFF	TGTGCCAGCAGCCCGACGGGGTCCAAAGAAAAACTGTTTTTT
many	TRBV2	-	TRBJ1-2	CASSVRGGYGYTF	TGTGCCAGCAGTGTCAGGGGCGGGTATGGCTACACCTTC
many	TRBV12-3/TRBV12-4	-	TRBJ2-6	CASSFRSFSGANVLTF	TGTGCCAGCAGTTTCCGGAGTTTCTCTGGGGCCAACGTCCTGACTTTC
-	TRBV6-1	TRBD1	TRBJ2-2	CTSSKGQAPNTGEPFF	TGTACCAGCAGCAAGGGACAGGCCCCCAACACCGGGGAGCCGTTTTTT
many	TRBV3-1	TRBD2	TRBJ2-3	CASSSSGGSTDTQYF	TGTGCCAGCAGCTCGAGCGGGGGGAGCACAGATACGCAGTATTTT
-	TRBV7-2	-	TRBJ2-3	CASSAPGVVAYNEQYF	TGTGCCAGCAGCGCTCCGGGGGTGGTAGCCTACAATGAGCAGTATTTT
many	TRBV5-6	TRBD1	TRBJ1-6	CASSLVGQLSPLHF	TGTGCCAGCAGCTTGGTGGGACAGCTTTCACCCCTCCACTTT
-	TRBV29-1	-	TRBJ2-1	CSALPYLLADYNEQFF	TGCAGCGCCCTACCTTATTTACTAGCAGATTACAATGAGCAGTTCTTC
many	TRBV6-5	TRBD2	TRBJ2-2	CASRRLAGGLGGELFF	TGTGCCAGCAGGCGACTAGCGGGGGGGCTTGGCGGGGAGCTGTTTTTT
few	TRBV5-6	-	TRBJ2-4	CASSLTVIKKNIQYF	TGTGCCAGCAGCCTGACAGTGATAAAAAAAAACATTCAGTACTTC
many	TRBV6-2/TRBV6-3	TRBD1	TRBJ1-5	CASSPPRQGWAQPQHF	TGTGCCAGCAGCCCCCCTCGACAGGGATGGGCTCAGCCCCAGCATTTT
many	TRBV12-3/TRBV12-4	TRBD1	TRBJ1-3	CATLPRDRRYTAGNTIYF	TGTGCCACCCTTCCCCGGGACAGGAGATATACTGCTGGAAACACCATATATTTT
many	TRBV30	-	TRBJ2-1	CAWSPPGRSQFF	TGTGCCTGGAGTCCCCCGGGTCGTTCTCAGTTCTTC
many	TRBV19	-	TRBJ1-5	CASSLQGYSYGNQPQHF	TGTGCCAGTAGTCTCCAGGGTTACTCTTACGGCAATCAGCCCCAGCATTTT
-	TRBV6-1	TRBD1	TRBJ2-1	CASSEALDRGHEQFF	TGTGCCAGCAGTGAAGCGCTGGACAGGGGGCACGAGCAGTTCTTC
-	TRBV7-3	-	TRBJ2-3	CASSAAQGSGTDTQYF	TGTGCCAGCAGCGCCGCACAGGGTTCTGGTACAGATACGCAGTATTTC
many	TRBV24-1	-	TRBJ2-3	CATSAGGRDTQYF	TGTGCCACCTCCGCTGGGGGTAGAGATACGCAGTATTTT
many	TRBV20-1	TRBD1	TRBJ1-6	CSARDSAGGHGSPLHF	TGCAGTGCTAGAGATTCGGCAGGGGGCCATGGATCACCCCTCCACTTT
many	TRBV6-1	TRBD1	TRBJ2-7	CASSEDREDEQYF	TGTGCCAGCAGTGAGGACAGGGAGGACGAGCAGTACTTC
many	TRBV15	-	TRBJ1-6	CATRQGPNSPLHF	TGTGCCACCAGGCAGGGGCCGAATTCACCCCTCCACTTT
many	TRBV7-8	TRBD1	TRBJ2-2	CASTLDRGLTGELFF	TGTGCCAGCACCCTGGACAGGGGGCTAACCGGGGAGCTGTTTTTT
many	TRBV20-1	-	TRBJ2-3	CSAAGTPSTDTQYF	TGCAGTGCAGCCGGGACGCCTAGCACAGATACGCAGTATTTT
many	TRBV3-1	-	TRBJ2-2	CASSPRDTGELFF	TGTGCCAGCTCACCACGAGACACCGGGGAGCTGTTTTTT
-	TRBV15	-	TRBJ2-2	CATSRDFGQGPQGCANTGELFF	TGTGCCACCAGCAGAGATTTCGGCCAGGGTCCCCAGGGCTGTGCGAACACCGGGGAGCTGTTTTTT
few	TRBV6-5	-	TRBJ2-6	CASTRPGANVLTF	TGTGCCAGCACTCGCCCCGGGGCCAACGTCCTGACTTTC
many	TRBV12-3/TRBV12-4	-	TRBJ1-4	CASSFGREGEKLFF	TGTGCCAGCAGTTTTGGTAGGGAAGGAGAAAAACTGTTTTTT
many	TRBV4-2	TRBD1	TRBJ1-4	CASSQGEDRANEKLFF	TGTGCCAGCAGCCAAGGGGAGGACAGGGCTAATGAAAAACTGTTTTTT
-	TRBV5-6	TRBD1	TRBJ1-6	CASSLGGGQSPLHF	TGTGCCAGCAGCTTGGGCGGGGGACAGTCACCCCTCCACTTT
many	TRBV6-6	TRBD2	TRBJ2-4	CASSPLAGKNIQYF	TGTGCCAGCAGCCCTCTAGCGGGCAAAAACATTCAGTACTTC
many	TRBV18	-	TRBJ2-3	CASSPPSSTDTQYF	TGTGCCAGCTCACCACCCTCTAGCACAGATACGCAGTATTTT
many	TRBV15	-	TRBJ1-5	CATSRARDQPQHF	TGTGCCACCAGCAGAGCCCGAGATCAGCCCCAGCATTTT
many	TRBV24-1	-	TRBJ1-2	CATSDLGSNGYTF	TGTGCCACCAGTGATTTGGGTAGCAATGGCTACACCTTC
many	TRBV30	TRBD1	TRBJ1-3	CARNDRALDGNTIYF	TGTGCCAGAAACGACAGGGCCCTGGATGGAAACACCATATATTTT
few	TRBV28	-	TRBJ2-5	CASSSPLRRGETQYF	TGTGCCAGCAGTTCCCCCCTCCGGCGCGGAGAGACCCAGTACTTC
many	TRBV7-6	-	TRBJ2-1	CASSLVGDISLKEQFF	TGTGCCAGCAGCTTAGTGGGGGACATCTCCCTCAAAGAGCAGTTCTTC
-	TRBV2	-	TRBJ1-3	CASSGHSSGNTIYF	TGTGCCAGCAGTGGGCACAGCTCCGGAAACACCATATATTTT
few	TRBV6-1	TRBD2	TRBJ2-1	CASSGPGLAGVIEQFF	TGTGCCAGCAGTGGCCCGGGACTAGCGGGAGTCATTGAGCAGTTCTTC
-	TRBV4-1	-	TRBJ1-4	CASSLIAGANEKLFF	TGCGCCAGCAGCCTAATCGCCGGGGCTAATGAAAAACTGTTTTTT
once	TRBV4-2	-	TRBJ2-5	CASSRKAEGGETQYF	TGTGCCAGCAGCCGTAAGGCGGAGGGGGGAGAGACCCAGTACTTC
-	TRBV6-2/TRBV6-3	TRBD1	TRBJ2-7	CASGPTGDGSYEQYF	TGTGCCAGCGGGCCGACAGGGGACGGTTCCTACGAGCAGTACTTC
many	TRBV9	TRBD2	TRBJ2-1	CASGQASGGGRNEQFF	TGTGCCAGCGGCCAAGCTAGCGGGGGGGGTCGGAATGAGCAGTTCTTC
few	TRBV18	TRBD2	TRBJ2-1	CASSPLGLAGENEQFF	TGTGCCAGCTCACCCCTGGGGCTAGCGGGAGAAAATGAGCAGTTCTTC
-	TRBV6-5	-	TRBJ2-2	CASRPGPLGELFF	TGTGCCAGCAGGCCCGGGCCCCTGGGCGAGCTGTTTTTT
many	TRBV7-2	TRBD2	TRBJ2-7	CASSSLGAGGGYEQYF	TGTGCCAGCAGCTCCCTCGGAGCGGGAGGGGGTTACGAGCAGTACTTC
-	TRBV10-3	TRBD2	TRBJ2-5	CAISLGLAGGETQYF	TGTGCCATCAGTTTAGGACTAGCGGGAGGGGAGACCCAGTACTTC
many	TRBV4-1	TRBD2	TRBJ2-3	CASSHPAGGSTDTQYF	TGCGCCAGCAGCCATCCAGCGGGGGGGAGCACAGATACGCAGTATTTT
-	TRBV6-1	-	TRBJ2-1	CASNYRDTYNGQFF	TGTGCCAGCAACTACCGGGACACCTACAATGGGCAGTTCTTC